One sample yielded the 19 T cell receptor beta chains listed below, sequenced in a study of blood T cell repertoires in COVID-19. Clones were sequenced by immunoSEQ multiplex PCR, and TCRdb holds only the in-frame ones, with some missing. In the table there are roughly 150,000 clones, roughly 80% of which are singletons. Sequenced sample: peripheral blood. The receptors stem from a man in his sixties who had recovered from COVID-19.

CDR3 DNA sequence: TGCGCCAGCAGCTTGGAGGCAGGCAAGAACACCGGGGAGCTGTTTTTT. It is translated as CASSLEAGKNTGELFF. The chain links TRBV5-1 to TRBJ2-2; D gene unclear. CDR3 length: 16 amino acids. V lost 0 bases to trimming and J lost 1 base, with 10 bases between them. CDR1 and CDR2 from the germline V gene are SGHRS and YFSETQ.

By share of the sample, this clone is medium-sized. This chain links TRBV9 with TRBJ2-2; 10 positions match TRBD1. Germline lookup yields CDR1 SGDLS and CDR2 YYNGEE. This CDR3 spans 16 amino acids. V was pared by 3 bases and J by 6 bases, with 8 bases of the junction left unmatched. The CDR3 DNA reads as TGTGCCAGCAGCGCGTTCCGGGACAGGGGTGCCGGGGAGCTGTTTTTT. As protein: CASSAFRDRGAGELFF.

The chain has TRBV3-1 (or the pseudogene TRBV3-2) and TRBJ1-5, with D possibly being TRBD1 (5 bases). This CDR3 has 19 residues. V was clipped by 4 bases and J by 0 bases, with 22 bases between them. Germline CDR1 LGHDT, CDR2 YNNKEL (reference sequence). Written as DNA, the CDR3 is TGTGCCAGCAGCCCCCAGGGCGGATACCGGACCTTTAGCAATCAGCCCCAGCATTTT. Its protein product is CASSPQGGYRTFSNQPQHF.

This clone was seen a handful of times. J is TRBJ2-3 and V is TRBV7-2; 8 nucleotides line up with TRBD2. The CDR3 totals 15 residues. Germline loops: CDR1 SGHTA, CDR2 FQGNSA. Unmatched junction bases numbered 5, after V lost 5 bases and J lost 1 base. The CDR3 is CASSRGLGGTDTQYF. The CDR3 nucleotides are TGTGCCAGCAGCCGGGGACTAGGGGGCACAGATACGCAGTATTTT.

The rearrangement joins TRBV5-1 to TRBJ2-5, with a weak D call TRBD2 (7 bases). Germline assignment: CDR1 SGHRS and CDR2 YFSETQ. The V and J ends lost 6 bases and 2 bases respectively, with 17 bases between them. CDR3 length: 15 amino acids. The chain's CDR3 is CASKRGGQRQETQYF. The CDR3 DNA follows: TGCGCCAGCAAAAGGGGGGGCCAGCGACAAGAGACCCAGTACTTC.

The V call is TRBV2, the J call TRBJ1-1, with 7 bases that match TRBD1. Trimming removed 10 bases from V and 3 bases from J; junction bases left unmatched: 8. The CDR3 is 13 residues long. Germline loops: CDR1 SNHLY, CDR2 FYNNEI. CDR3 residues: CATQQGSYTEAFF. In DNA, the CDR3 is TGTGCCACACAACAGGGGTCGTACACTGAAGCTTTCTTT. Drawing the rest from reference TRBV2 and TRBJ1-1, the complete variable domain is EPEVTQTPSHQVTQMGQEVILRCVPISNHLYFYWYRQILGQKVEFLVSFYNNEISEKSEIFDDQFSVERPDGSNFTLKIRSTKLEDSAMYFCATQQGSYTEAFFGQGTRLTVV.

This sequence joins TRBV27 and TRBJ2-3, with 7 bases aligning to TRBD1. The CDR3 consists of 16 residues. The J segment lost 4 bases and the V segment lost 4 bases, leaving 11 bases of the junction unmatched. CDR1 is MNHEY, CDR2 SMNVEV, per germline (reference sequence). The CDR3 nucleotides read TGTGCCAGCAGTTGGACCCTAAGAGGGGGCCCAGATACGCAGTATTTT. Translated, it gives CASSWTLRGGPDTQYF.

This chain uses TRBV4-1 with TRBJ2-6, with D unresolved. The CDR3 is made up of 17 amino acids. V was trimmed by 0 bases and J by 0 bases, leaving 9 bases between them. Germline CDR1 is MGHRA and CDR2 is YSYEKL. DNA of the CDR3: TGCGCCAGCAGCCAAGAGGGCAGTAGCTCTGGGGCCAACGTCCTGACTTTC. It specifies CASSQEGSSSGANVLTF.

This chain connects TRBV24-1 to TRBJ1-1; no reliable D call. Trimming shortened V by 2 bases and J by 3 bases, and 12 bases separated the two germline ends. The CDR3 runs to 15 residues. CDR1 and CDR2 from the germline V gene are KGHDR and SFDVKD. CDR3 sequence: CATSDSATGYTEAFF. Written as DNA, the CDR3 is TGTGCCACCAGTGATTCGGCAACCGGGTACACTGAAGCTTTCTTT.

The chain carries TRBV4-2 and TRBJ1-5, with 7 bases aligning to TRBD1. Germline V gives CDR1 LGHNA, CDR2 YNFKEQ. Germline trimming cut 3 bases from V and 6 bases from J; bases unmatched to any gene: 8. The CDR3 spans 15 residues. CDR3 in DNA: TGTGCCAGCAGCCAGGCCCAGACAGGGATTCAGCCCCAGCATTTT. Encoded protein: CASSQAQTGIQPQHF.

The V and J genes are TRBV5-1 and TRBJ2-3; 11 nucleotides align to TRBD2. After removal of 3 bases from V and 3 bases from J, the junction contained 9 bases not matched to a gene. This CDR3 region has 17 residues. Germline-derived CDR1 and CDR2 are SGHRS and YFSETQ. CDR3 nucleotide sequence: TGCGCCAGCAGCTCCGGGATAGCGGGAGGGCCAACAGATACGCAGTATTTT. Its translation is CASSSGIAGGPTDTQYF.

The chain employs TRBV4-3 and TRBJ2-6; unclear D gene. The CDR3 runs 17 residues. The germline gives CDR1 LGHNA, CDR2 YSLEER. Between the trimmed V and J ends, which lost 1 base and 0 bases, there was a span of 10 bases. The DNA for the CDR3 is TGCGCCAGCAGCCAAGTAAGACAAAGCTCTGGGGCCAACGTCCTGACTTTC. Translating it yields CASSQVRQSSGANVLTF.

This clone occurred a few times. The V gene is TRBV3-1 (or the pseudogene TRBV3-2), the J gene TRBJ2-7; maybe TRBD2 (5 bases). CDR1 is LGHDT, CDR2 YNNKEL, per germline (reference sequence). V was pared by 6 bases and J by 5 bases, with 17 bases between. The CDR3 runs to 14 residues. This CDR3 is CASRESGLVDEQYF. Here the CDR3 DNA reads TGTGCCAGCAGGGAATCGGGATTAGTCGACGAGCAGTACTTC.

The CDR3 sequence: CATSSTGGGHRGSPLHF. The CDR3 DNA follows: TGTGCCACCAGCAGTACAGGGGGCGGCCATCGAGGTTCACCCCTCCACTTT. The J gene is TRBJ1-6, the V gene TRBV15, with 9 nucleotides matching TRBD1. Germline V CDR1 and CDR2: LNHNV, YYDKDF (reference sequence). This CDR3 spans 17 amino acids. V trimming: 3 bases; J trimming: 9 bases; junction bases outside the gene matches: 12.

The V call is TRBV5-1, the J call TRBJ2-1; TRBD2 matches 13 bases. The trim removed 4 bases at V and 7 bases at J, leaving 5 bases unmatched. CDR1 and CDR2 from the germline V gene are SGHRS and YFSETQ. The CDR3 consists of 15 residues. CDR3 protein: CASSTRTSGSNEQFF. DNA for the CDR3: TGCGCCAGCAGCACAAGGACTAGCGGGAGTAATGAGCAGTTCTTC.

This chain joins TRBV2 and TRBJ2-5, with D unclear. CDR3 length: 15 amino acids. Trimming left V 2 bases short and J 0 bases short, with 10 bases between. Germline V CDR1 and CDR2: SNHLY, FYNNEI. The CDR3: CASSERRLHQETQYF. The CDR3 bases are TGTGCCAGCAGTGAAAGGAGACTGCACCAAGAGACCCAGTACTTC.

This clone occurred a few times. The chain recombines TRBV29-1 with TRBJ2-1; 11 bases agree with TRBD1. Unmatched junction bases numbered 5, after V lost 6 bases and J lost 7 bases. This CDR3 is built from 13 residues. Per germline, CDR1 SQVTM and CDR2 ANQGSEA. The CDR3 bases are TGCAGCGTCGGGACAGGGGGGGTTAATGAGCAGTTCTTC. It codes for CSVGTGGVNEQFF.

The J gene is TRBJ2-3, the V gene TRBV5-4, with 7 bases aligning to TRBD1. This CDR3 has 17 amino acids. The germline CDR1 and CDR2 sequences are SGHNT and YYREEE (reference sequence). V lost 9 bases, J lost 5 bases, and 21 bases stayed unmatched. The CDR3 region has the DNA TGTGCCACCCTGCCCGAGAGACAGGGACCCTTGGGAGATACGCAGTATTTT. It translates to CATLPERQGPLGDTQYF.

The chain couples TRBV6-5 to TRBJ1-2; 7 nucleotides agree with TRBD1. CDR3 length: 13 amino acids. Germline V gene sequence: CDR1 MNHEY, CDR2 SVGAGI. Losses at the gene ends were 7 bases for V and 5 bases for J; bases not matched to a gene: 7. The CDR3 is CASTPTGKYGYTF. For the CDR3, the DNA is TGTGCCAGCACCCCGACAGGGAAGTATGGCTACACCTTC.